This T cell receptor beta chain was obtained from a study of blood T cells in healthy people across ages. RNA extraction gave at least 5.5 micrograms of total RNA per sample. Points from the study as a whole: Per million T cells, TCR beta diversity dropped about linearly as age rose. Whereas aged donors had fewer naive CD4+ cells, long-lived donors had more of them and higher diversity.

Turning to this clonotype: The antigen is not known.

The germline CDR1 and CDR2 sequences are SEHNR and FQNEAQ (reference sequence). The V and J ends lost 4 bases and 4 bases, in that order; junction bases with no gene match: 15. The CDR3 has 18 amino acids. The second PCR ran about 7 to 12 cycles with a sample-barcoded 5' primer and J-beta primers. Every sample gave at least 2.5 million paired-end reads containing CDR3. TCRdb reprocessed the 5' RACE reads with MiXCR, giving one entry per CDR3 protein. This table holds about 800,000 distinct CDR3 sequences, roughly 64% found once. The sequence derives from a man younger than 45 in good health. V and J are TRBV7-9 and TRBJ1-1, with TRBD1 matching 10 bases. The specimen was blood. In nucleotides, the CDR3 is TGTGCCAGCAGCTCCCGTCGTGGACAGGGGGTTTCGGGCACTGAAGCTTTCTTT. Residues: CASSSRRGQGVSGTEAFF.